This note documents a single TCR beta chain sequence. The antigen is undetermined. This beta chain was picked up by a library intended for alpha chains and is off target, so its count carries little meaning. Time point specified: sample taken at primary tumor resection. The approximately 70 donors had untreated early-stage non-small cell lung cancer. MiXCR, run by TCRdb on the 5' RACE reads, gives a single entry per CDR3 protein. The sample lists about 14,000 distinct CDR3 sequences, about 6% seen once, with around 10% in the top ten. This record belongs to a study of spatial heterogeneity in lung cancer. At the level of the study: Bulk RNA-seq from matched material yielded a T cell module score that correlated strongly with TCR transcript counts in tumor regions. Whole-study results and caveats: Expanded TCR counts, ubiquitous and regional, correlated respectively with ubiquitous and regional nonsynonymous mutation counts. It was found that expanded intratumoral alpha and beta TCR counts tracked tumor mutation counts.

The V gene's germline CDR1 is KGHDR and CDR2 SFDVKD. V shed 8 bases and J shed 0 bases, with 10 bases lying between them. This CDR3 region has 14 residues. Specimen: lung tumor tissue, collected at surgery. The J gene is TRBJ1-3, the V gene TRBV24-1; D remains unclear. The clonotype comes from a female donor with early-stage non-small cell lung cancer. CDR3 sequence reads: CATTAALSGNTIYF. The CDR3 DNA sequence: TGTGCCACCACGGCAGCTCTCTCTGGAAACACCATATATTTT.